This TCR beta chain originates from a study of Graves' ophthalmopathy and Graves' hyperthyroidism. This CDR3 region has 16 residues. V lost 0 bases and J lost 3; bases outside the gene matches: 5. The germline V gene encodes CDR1 MNHEY and CDR2 SVGAGI. The authors amplified TCR beta CDR3 regions, and they did so from RNA transcripts for repertoire sequencing. The first round was an RT-PCR with HTBI primers, and the second round was a multiplex PCR. One entry per CDR3 protein, called by TCRdb with MiXCR from the multiplex PCR reads. The repertoire holds roughly 610,000 distinct CDR3 sequences, with approximately 21% as singletons. This clonotype was counted ten times or more.

This sequence joins TRBV6-5 and TRBJ2-7, with 10 bases that match TRBD2. The sample comprised peripheral blood. This TCR derives from a woman aged 18-30 years with stable Graves' hyperthyroidism. Some clones in this sample may be carry-over from other donors' samples. CDR3 sequence (DNA): TGTGCCAGCAGTTACTCTCCTAGCGGGGGTATCTACGAGCAGTACTTC. It translates to CASSYSPSGGIYEQYF.